A selection of T cell receptor beta chains follows, all from one sample in a study of blood T cell repertoires in COVID-19. The method was immunoSEQ multiplex PCR; TCRdb's version includes in-frame clones alone and lacks a portion of them. The sample includes 250,000 to 350,000 clones, about nine tenths of them seen just once. Sequencing used peripheral blood. These receptors all come from a woman in her twenties or thirties with COVID-19, enrolled during active disease. Both conserved end residues are trimmed from each CDR3. A D gene is named only where the DNA matches it firmly.

>NA|TRBV28
ASSLYRYHEQF
>NA|TRBV3-1/TRBV3-2
ASSQDISTEAF
>TRBD2|TRBV19
ASSILLAENTGELF
>NA|TRBV10-1
ASGTSNSPLH
>TRBD2|TRBV11-1
ASSLSGRAGTDTQY
>NA|TRBV9
ASSVRGTVGELF
>TRBD2|TRBV9
ASSTLLGLAGADTQY
>TRBD1|TRBV14
ASSLTGESPLH
>TRBD2|TRBV9
ASTLGRDPYEQY
>NA|TRBV12-3/TRBV12-4
VTNYGYT
>NA|TRBV4-3
ASSQDRFTGELF
>NA|TRBV2
ASSEGAGTGNQPQH
>NA|TRBV6-1
ASSEVTDNSPLH
>TRBD1|TRBV4-2
ASSRPGERQGYGYT
>TRBD1|TRBV5-4
ASRRTGGGEQY
>NA|TRBV6-5
ASSYGAGSSYEQY
>NA|TRBV11-2
ASGPETWTEAF
>NA|TRBV19
ASSTWTEETQY
>TRBD2|TRBV28
ASSLPGLATADTQY
>TRBD1|TRBV5-1
ASSSTGQGNEAF
>NA|TRBV30
AWTSRGGAHQPQH
>NA|TRBV18
ASSPPRGAPRNTIY
>TRBD2|TRBV6-2/TRBV6-3
ASSYSGIGETQY
>TRBD2|TRBV3-1/TRBV3-2
ASSPLAGALNEQY
>NA|TRBV3-1/TRBV3-2
ASSSMQGRVRNEQF
>NA|TRBV19
ASSAFGGRGEKLF
>TRBD1|TRBV6-5
ASSTQGDGANVLT
>TRBD2|TRBV9
ASSVAGGPTGELF
>TRBD1|TRBV24-1
ATSESTGGGEKLF